The present entry profiles one T cell receptor (beta chain) with its context. The data were taken from a study of blood T cell repertoires in COVID-19. Losses at the gene ends were 2 bases for V and 4 bases for J; bases not matched to a gene: 6. Germline V gene data show CDR1 as SGHTA and CDR2 as FQGNSA. There are 15 residues in the CDR3. Here immunoSEQ multiplex PCR was the method, and the copy in TCRdb shows in-frame clones only, minus some. The data show around 190,000 clones, with about 81% seen just once and around 3.5% held by the top ten. Specimen: PBMCs or T cells enriched from blood (not recorded which). V usage is TRBV7-2 and J usage is TRBJ1-2; 8 bases are a match to TRBD1. The TCR was taken from a woman aged 30 to 39 who had recovered from COVID-19. The DNA of the CDR3 is TGTGCCAGCAGCTTACCTTCGGGACAGGTCTATGGCTACACCTTC. Protein: CASSLPSGQVYGYTF.